Listed here is a single T cell receptor (beta chain). The target of this receptor is not known. Base qualities were left out, and no much larger clone turns up one base away. The sample is drawn from a study of blood T cell repertoires in COVID-19 (dated by TCRdb to the early 2020s). With regard to the full study: Samples from collaborators originated in the United States, Italy and Spain and spanned both the acute and convalescent phases of COVID-19. The prospective study material was composed of cDNA or gDNA derived from T cells, B-cell-depleted T cells, or PBMCs. Subjects who had been exposed to COVID-19, were actively infected with it, or had recovered from it provided the deeply sampled blood TCRbeta repertoires that made up the dataset. The repertoires were released in a freely available public database intended as a resource for research on the immune response to SARS-CoV-2. The samples were drawn from two sources: the first 160 participants of the ongoing ImmuneRACE study, and approximately 1,300 subjects contributed by 6 global collaborators. Sample metadata almost always included a de-identified subject ID, COVID-19 status, age in years and sex. HLA class I and class II types, where available, came from metadata supplied by the sample provider rather than from assay-based typing. The paper's findings and limits, for the study overall: The amount of clinical and demographic metadata varied by source and participant and was provided uncurated.

The immunoSEQ Assay, a bias-controlled multiplex PCR, was used to amplify TCRbeta CDR3 regions from genomic DNA. The authors' pipeline ran thus. The number of nucleated cells in each sample was estimated by amplification of reference gene primers within the assay. To quantify the absolute abundance of each unique TCRbeta CDR3 rearrangement, sequence reads were collapsed and filtered. For each sample, productive Simpson clonality was calculated as the square root of Simpson's diversity index across productive rearrangements. This immuneACCESS table, as held by TCRdb, lists in-frame sequences with V and J called but not all clones. Of the missing ones, under half trace to an unresolved V gene in checked studies; the others have no known cause. V and J calls and clone size come straight from that table; D and trimming were deduced from the DNA. For this sample there are 90,000 to 120,000 clones; roughly nine tenths appear just once. Approximately 5% of the sample rests with the top ten.

V and J lose 0 bases and 4 bases, and a span of 9 bases separates them. CDR1 and CDR2 (MNHNS, SASEGT) derive from the germline V gene. The CDR3 spans 15 residues, from the cysteine through the phenylalanine. The only DNA kept is the CDR3, 45 bases in frame from the first base. The collaborating institutions used their own protocols to collect whole blood in K2EDTA tubes. Collaborator samples were shipped for TCRbeta analysis as frozen whole blood, isolated PBMCs, or DNA extracted from either sample type. The chain is encoded by TRBV6-1 joined to TRBJ1-4; the D gene is perhaps TRBD1, on 5 matching bases. The sequence was obtained from a man aged 35-49 years with active or convalescent COVID-19. Sequencing used peripheral blood. The CDR3 region has the sequence CASSEATGYNEKLFF. The DNA sequence is TGTGCCAGCAGTGAAGCCACAGGTTATAATGAAAAACTGTTTTTT.